This passage covers 9 T cell receptor beta chains from one sample sequenced in a study of T cells in localized non-small cell lung cancer. Clones were read by immunoSEQ multiplex PCR, and TCRdb kept only the in-frame ones, dropping some. The sample includes approximately 33,000 clones, around 85% seen only once; the top ten take less than 9%. The source was peripheral blood, collected before any cancer treatment. The receptors were gathered from a woman aged 40-69 years with stage I lung adenocarcinoma.

The V call is TRBV6-4, the J call TRBJ1-2; 7 positions match TRBD1. Germline-derived CDR1 and CDR2 are MRHNA and SNTAGT. The CDR3 has 16 amino acids. With V trimmed by 6 bases and J by 2 bases, 12 bases remained unmatched. This CDR3 reads CASSKHRTGTNYGYTF. The CDR3 DNA is TGTGCCAGCAGCAAGCATCGGACAGGAACAAACTATGGCTACACCTTC.

This clone was observed once. The V gene is TRBV18, the J gene TRBJ2-5; D is tentatively TRBD1 or TRBD2 (7 bases each). The V end lost 4 bases, the J end lost 5 bases, and 14 bases lay between the germline ends. The length of the CDR3 is 14 residues. Germline assignment: CDR1 KGHSH and CDR2 LQKENI. CDR3 DNA sequence: TGTGCCAGCTCACTAAGACAGGGAGGGGAGACCCAGTACTTC. Its translation: CASSLRQGGETQYF.

The rearrangement joins TRBV20-1 to TRBJ1-2; D is undetermined. V lost 0 bases and J 8 bases, leaving 7 bases between the germline ends. The V gene's germline CDR1 is DFQATT and CDR2 SNEGSKA (reference sequence). The CDR3 spans 11 residues. CDR3 sequence: CSARDVRGYTF. The CDR3 DNA reads TGCAGTGCTAGAGATGTGAGGGGCTACACCTTC.

The chain carries TRBV19 and TRBJ1-1, with D tentatively TRBD1 (5 bases). The V and J ends lost 4 bases and 5 bases respectively, with 14 bases between them. This CDR3 contains 14 residues. Per germline, CDR1 LNHDA and CDR2 SQIVND (reference sequence). The CDR3 protein is CASSTPGLRTEAFF. In DNA, the CDR3 is TGTGCCAGTAGTACCCCAGGGTTAAGGACTGAAGCTTTCTTT.

The chain is built from TRBV6-6 and TRBJ1-6, with D maybe TRBD1 (5 bases). Trimming stripped 2 bases from V and 13 bases from J, with 9 bases between. CDR1 is MNHNY and CDR2 is SVGAGI in the germline V gene (reference sequence). The CDR3 runs 12 residues. The DNA of the CDR3 is TGTGCCAGCAGTTACGGGGGGGATCCCCTCCACTTT. Translating it yields CASSYGGDPLHF.

The chain combines TRBV4-2 with TRBJ2-7; D gene unclear. The CDR3 runs 15 residues. V dropped 3 bases and J dropped 4 bases, with 16 bases sitting between them. The germline CDR1 and CDR2 sequences are LGHNA and YNFKEQ. The CDR3 bases are TGTGCCAGCAGCCAGGCGAGCCAGGCTACTTACGAGCAGTACTTC. It codes for CASSQASQATYEQYF.

The chain couples TRBV4-1 to TRBJ2-2; no definite D call. V was cut by 2 bases and J by 4 bases, with 5 bases left in between. The CDR3 contains 13 residues. CDR1 is MGHRA and CDR2 is YSYEKL in the germline V gene. The CDR3 nucleotides are TGCGCCAGCAGCCAATATCCCACCGGGGAGCTGTTTTTT. It specifies CASSQYPTGELFF.

V and J are TRBV9 and TRBJ2-3; D ambiguous. CDR1 is SGDLS and CDR2 is YYNGEE in the germline V gene. Deletions cut 3 bases from V and 0 bases from J, with 5 bases between. The CDR3 length is 13 residues. The CDR3 is CASSGASTDTQYF. CDR3 nucleotide sequence: TGTGCCAGCAGCGGAGCGAGCACAGATACGCAGTATTTT.

The rearrangement uses TRBV9 and TRBJ2-3, with D possibly being TRBD1 (6 bases). The CDR3 loop spans 16 amino acids. The V gene's germline CDR1 is SGDLS and CDR2 YYNGEE. V dropped 0 bases and J dropped 6 bases, with 17 bases sitting between them. CDR3 nucleotide sequence: TGTGCCAGCAGCGTAGATCCAGGGGCCGGCGGTGATACGCAGTATTTT. It specifies CASSVDPGAGGDTQYF.